The 27 T cell receptor beta chains below were found in one sample sequenced in a study of early T cells in non-severe SARS-CoV-2 infection. TCRdb independently ran MiXCR on the 5' RACE reads; one entry per CDR3 protein. The sample has tens of thousands of distinct CDR3 sequences; 5.5% to 6% are singletons. The material sequenced was whole blood. Source of these receptors: an adult who was a healthcare worker with PCR-confirmed SARS-CoV-2 infection or an uninfected control (not recorded which).

Judged by abundance, this clonotype is medium-sized (0.01 to 0.1%). The V call is TRBV4-1, the J call TRBJ1-1; maybe TRBD1 (5 bases). Trimming cost V 4 bases and J 3 bases, with 24 bases left between them. Germline loops: CDR1 MGHRA, CDR2 YSYEKL. The CDR3 loop spans 18 amino acids. CDR3 in DNA: TGCGCCAGCAGCCTAACGACCACAGACAGCTACCCTTACACTGAAGCTTTCTTT. Amino acids: CASSLTTTDSYPYTEAFF.

This clonotype has a count of ten or more. The chain uses TRBV7-2 and TRBJ1-5; D remains unclear. Trimming took 2 bases from V and 7 from J, leaving 9 bases between them. Looked up from germline, CDR1 is SGHTA and CDR2 is FQGNSA. This CDR3 spans 13 amino acids. The chain's CDR3 is CASSLQIEQPQHF. CDR3 nucleotide sequence: TGTGCCAGCAGCTTACAGATTGAGCAGCCCCAGCATTTT.

This clonotype was detected many times. V usage is TRBV6-5 and J usage is TRBJ2-2; D is ambiguous. The CDR3 is 11 amino acids. Germline assignment: CDR1 MNHEY and CDR2 SVGAGI. The V end lost 4 bases, the J end lost 7 bases, and 4 bases lay between the germline ends. CDR3 in amino acids: CASSSVGELFF. As DNA, the CDR3 is TGTGCCAGCAGTTCTGTCGGGGAGCTGTTTTTT.

This clonotype was seen repeatedly, ten times or more. The chain uses TRBV4-3 and TRBJ1-3, with a possible D match to TRBD1 (6 bases). The CDR3 contains 17 residues. Deletions cut 4 bases from V and 0 bases from J, with 16 bases between. Germline CDR1 LGHNA, CDR2 YSLEER. This chain's CDR3 is CASSPHAGAISGNTIYF. The CDR3 bases are TGCGCCAGCAGCCCCCACGCGGGGGCCATCTCTGGAAACACCATATATTTT.

The V and J genes are TRBV10-3 and TRBJ2-3; D tentatively fits TRBD1 or TRBD2 (6 bases each). V was pared by 8 bases and J by 2 bases, with 14 bases between. Germline V gene data show CDR1 as ENHRY and CDR2 as SYGVKD. The CDR3 runs 14 residues. For the CDR3, the DNA is TGTGCCATCTTCCGGGGGCGAAACACAGATACGCAGTATTTT. Its protein product is CAIFRGRNTDTQYF.

For the CDR3, the DNA is TGTGCCAGCAGTGACCCGACAGGGCTCCCAGATACGCAGTATTTT. Translating it yields CASSDPTGLPDTQYF. The V call is TRBV28, the J call TRBJ2-3; 7 bases line up with TRBD1. V dropped 5 bases and J dropped 4; count of bases not matched to a gene: 9. The germline V gene encodes CDR1 MDHEN and CDR2 SYDVKM. The CDR3 totals 15 residues.

Many counts were recorded for this clonotype. The rearrangement links TRBV5-4 to TRBJ2-4, with D unclear. Germline V gives CDR1 SGHNT, CDR2 YYREEE (reference sequence). CDR3 length: 18 amino acids. The ends were cut back, 0 bases at V and 0 bases at J, with 16 bases in the middle. The CDR3 loop reads CASSLAGVAELAKNIQYF. The CDR3 nucleotides read TGTGCCAGCAGCTTGGCGGGTGTGGCTGAACTAGCCAAAAACATTCAGTACTTC.

About this clonotype itself: Since a much larger clone is just one base distant, this may be a read error. This chain connects TRBV15 to TRBJ2-3; no clear D. Germline V gene sequence: CDR1 LNHNV, CDR2 YYDKDF (reference sequence). The CDR3 runs 12 residues. The CDR3 bases are TGTGCCACCAGCACCGTCGTGGATACGCAGAATTTT. This sequence encodes CATSTVVDTQNF.

Many counts were recorded for this clonotype. The rearrangement joins TRBV29-1 to TRBJ1-1; D is undetermined. The germline V gene encodes CDR1 SQVTM and CDR2 ANQGSEA. The CDR3 has 12 amino acids. V lost 3 bases, J lost 0 bases, and 5 bases lay in between. CDR3 sequence reads: CSVEDLNTEAFF. Here the CDR3 DNA reads TGCAGCGTTGAGGATCTGAACACTGAAGCTTTCTTT.

This clonotype was observed at least ten times. The chain joins TRBV7-9 to TRBJ2-1; 14 bases match TRBD2. Germline V gives CDR1 SEHNR, CDR2 FQNEAQ (reference sequence). V lost 5 bases, J lost 2 bases, and 2 bases stayed unmatched. CDR3 size: 16 residues. CDR3 protein: CASSATSGRAYNEQFF. CDR3 nucleotide sequence: TGTGCCAGCAGCGCGACTAGCGGGAGGGCCTACAATGAGCAGTTCTTC.

This clonotype was counted many times. The chain carries TRBV7-8 and TRBJ2-5; the match to TRBD1 covers 11 bases. CDR1 and CDR2 (germline): SGHVS, FQNEAQ. The CDR3 has 18 residues. V lost 3 bases to trimming and J lost 2 bases; unmatched junction nucleotides: 11. The CDR3 sequence is CASSFPAPGQGVQETQYF. In DNA, the CDR3 is TGTGCCAGCAGCTTTCCCGCCCCGGGACAGGGGGTTCAAGAGACCCAGTACTTC.

This clonotype was seen repeatedly, ten times or more. The rearrangement links TRBV12-3 or TRBV12-4 to TRBJ2-2, with D perhaps matching TRBD1 (6 bases). The ends were cut back, 8 bases at V and 6 bases at J, with 19 bases in the middle. The CDR3 spans 15 residues. CDR3: CASLGGTRGPGELFF. CDR3 nucleotide sequence: TGTGCCAGCTTGGGTGGGACCAGGGGACCCGGGGAGCTGTTTTTT.

The table lists this clonotype with many counts. The chain carries TRBV3-1 and TRBJ1-2, with a weak D call TRBD1 (6 bases). Trimming removed 2 bases from V and 8 bases from J, with 18 bases in between. Germline V lookup: CDR1 LGHDT, CDR2 YNNKEL (reference sequence). The CDR3 is 15 residues long. CDR3 nucleotides: TGTGCCAGCAGCCAAAAGCCGTCGGGGGCTACAGGCTACACCTTC. Translating it yields CASSQKPSGATGYTF.

This clonotype occurred many times. The chain carries TRBV7-6 and TRBJ2-1; 9 positions agree with TRBD1. The J segment lost 5 bases and the V segment lost 5 bases, leaving 7 bases of the junction unmatched. Germline CDR1 is SGHVS and CDR2 is FNYEAQ. The CDR3 extends over 15 amino acids. This chain's CDR3 is CASSRGTGRDNEQFF. Here the CDR3 DNA reads TGTGCCAGCAGCCGCGGGACAGGGAGGGACAATGAGCAGTTCTTC.

There are many counts of this clonotype. The chain combines TRBV12-3 or TRBV12-4 with TRBJ2-2; TRBD1 matches at 8 bases. Germline trimming cut 6 bases from V and 2 bases from J; bases unmatched to any gene: 5. There are 15 residues in the CDR3. The CDR3 region has the DNA TGTGCCAGCAGCATGACAGGGGTCAACACCGGGGAGCTGTTTTTT. Translated, it gives CASSMTGVNTGELFF.

This clonotype has at least ten counts. This chain joins TRBV5-1 and TRBJ2-1; 7 bases map to TRBD2. The CDR3 has 17 residues. The V and J ends lost 4 bases and 6 bases, in that order; junction bases with no gene match: 16. Per the germline V gene, CDR1 is SGHRS and CDR2 is YFSETQ. The CDR3 coding sequence is TGCGCCAGCAGCCTCCTCGGGAGGACGGGAGGCCCCAATGAGCAGTTCTTC. Its translation: CASSLLGRTGGPNEQFF.

This clonotype showed up many times. The rearrangement links TRBV18 to TRBJ2-5; 12 bases are a match to TRBD2. The CDR3 is 19 residues long. The germline V gene has CDR1 KGHSH and CDR2 LQKENI. J gave up 1 base and V 3 bases, and 12 bases lay outside the gene matches. This CDR3 is CASSPVLAGGGTLQETQYF. As DNA, the CDR3 is TGTGCCAGCTCACCCGTCCTAGCGGGAGGGGGGACCCTCCAAGAGACCCAGTACTTC.

This clonotype was seen many times. The chain joins TRBV30 to TRBJ2-3; 7 nucleotides line up with TRBD2. V dropped 0 bases and J dropped 2; count of bases not matched to a gene: 5. There are 15 residues in the CDR3. CDR1 and CDR2 from the germline V gene are GTSNPN and SVGIG (reference sequence). In nucleotides, the CDR3 is TGTGCCTGGAGTGTAACGGGGGGATCCACAGATACGCAGTATTTT. It yields the protein CAWSVTGGSTDTQYF.

As to this clonotype: This may be a read error: a much more frequent sequence differs by one nucleotide. This chain links TRBV20-1 with TRBJ2-1; TRBD1 or TRBD2 may be the D gene (5 bases each). In germline, CDR1 is DFQATT, CDR2 SNEGSKA (reference sequence). The CDR3 consists of 12 residues. The germline V and J ends were trimmed by 5 bases and 9 bases, with 14 bases remaining between them. The CDR3 loop is CSARDGRIEQFF. DNA of the CDR3: TGCAGTGCTCGGGACGGGCGGATTGAGCAGTTCTTC.

At least ten counts were recorded for this clonotype. The J gene is TRBJ2-1, the V gene TRBV5-3; no firm D call. TRBV5-3 belongs to the ORF category, with a function that is uncertain. The V end lost 0 bases, the J end lost 8 bases, and 12 bases lay between the germline ends. This CDR3 has 14 residues. CDR3 protein: CARSLDGPTHEQFF. The CDR3 bases are TGTGCCAGAAGCTTGGATGGCCCCACACATGAGCAGTTCTTC.

This clonotype has a count of ten or more. The V gene is TRBV6-5, the J gene TRBJ2-7, with TRBD2 as a possible D gene (5 bases). Trimming removed 0 bases from V and 4 bases from J, with 7 bases in between. Germline CDR1 is MNHEY and CDR2 is SVGAGI. The CDR3 spans 13 residues. The CDR3 sequence is CASSYSEEYEQYF. The CDR3 DNA follows: TGTGCCAGCAGTTACTCGGAGGAATACGAGCAGTACTTC.

In its sample, this clonotype was seen many times. The V and J genes are TRBV4-2 and TRBJ1-1; D is undetermined. CDR3 length: 14 residues. Germline V gene data show CDR1 as LGHNA and CDR2 as YNFKEQ. The V gene lost 4 bases and the J gene lost 4 bases, with 13 bases spanning the gap. The chain's CDR3 is CASSPPGSITEAFF. CDR3 nucleotides: TGTGCCAGCAGCCCCCCCGGGTCAATCACTGAAGCTTTCTTT.

This clonotype showed up many times. The V gene is TRBV7-2, the J gene TRBJ2-7; maybe TRBD2 (5 bases). Germline V CDR1 and CDR2: SGHTA, FQGNSA. V was cut by 5 bases and J by 3 bases, with 17 bases left in between. The CDR3 loop spans 15 amino acids. The CDR3 nucleotides read TGTGCCAGCAGCCCGGCTAGCCACCCCTACTACGAGCAGTACTTC. Protein product: CASSPASHPYYEQYF.

This clonotype showed up just a few times. The J gene is TRBJ2-3, the V gene TRBV7-2, with D perhaps given as TRBD1 or TRBD2 (5 bases each). Germline V gives CDR1 SGHTA, CDR2 FQGNSA. V was pared by 6 bases and J by 2 bases, with 18 bases between. The length of the CDR3 is 16 residues. CDR3 nucleotide sequence: TGTGCCAGCAGAGTCTGGGGCCAGCGGCCCACAGATACGCAGTATTTT. Translation: CASRVWGQRPTDTQYF.

This clonotype was recorded many times. The gene calls are TRBV24-1 and TRBJ2-7, with D unclear. Per germline, CDR1 KGHDR and CDR2 SFDVKD. Trimming took 3 bases from V and 3 from J, leaving 8 bases between them. The CDR3 has 13 residues. The CDR3 region has the DNA TGTGCCACCAGTGATCCTACGAACTACGAGCAGTACTTC. Amino acids: CATSDPTNYEQYF.

This clonotype was picked up many times. This rearrangement joins TRBV9 to TRBJ2-3; D ambiguous. From germline, CDR1 is SGDLS and CDR2 YYNGEE. Trimming left V 2 bases short and J 2 bases short, with 6 bases between. The CDR3 sequence is 13 residues long. The CDR3 here is CASSVRVTDTQYF. As DNA, the CDR3 is TGTGCCAGCAGCGTTCGGGTCACAGATACGCAGTATTTT.

The chain has TRBV12-3 or TRBV12-4 and TRBJ2-1; the match to TRBD2 covers 10 bases. V shed 6 bases and J 6 bases; nucleotides not matched to a gene: 8. The length of the CDR3 is 15 residues. CDR3 DNA sequence: TGTGCCAGCAGATCTAGCGGGAGCGGAAGCAATGAGCAGTTCTTC. This codes for CASRSSGSGSNEQFF.